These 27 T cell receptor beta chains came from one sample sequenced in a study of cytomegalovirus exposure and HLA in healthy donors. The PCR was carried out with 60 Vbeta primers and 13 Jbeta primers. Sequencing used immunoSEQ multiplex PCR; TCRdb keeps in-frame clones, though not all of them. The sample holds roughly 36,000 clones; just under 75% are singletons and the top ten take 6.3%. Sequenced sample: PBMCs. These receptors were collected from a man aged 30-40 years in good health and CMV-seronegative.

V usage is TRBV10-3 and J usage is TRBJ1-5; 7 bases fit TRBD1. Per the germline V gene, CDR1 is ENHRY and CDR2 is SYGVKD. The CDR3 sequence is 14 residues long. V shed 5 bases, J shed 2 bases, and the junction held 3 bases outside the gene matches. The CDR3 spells CAISTGTGNQPQHF. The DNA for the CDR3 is TGTGCCATCAGTACCGGGACAGGCAATCAGCCCCAGCATTTT.

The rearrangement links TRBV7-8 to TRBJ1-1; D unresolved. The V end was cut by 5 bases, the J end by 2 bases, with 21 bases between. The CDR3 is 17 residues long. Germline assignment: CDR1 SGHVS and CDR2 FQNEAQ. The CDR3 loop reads CASSPTDRVGGNTEAFF. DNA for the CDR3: TGTGCCAGCAGCCCCACAGATCGAGTGGGAGGAAACACTGAAGCTTTCTTT.

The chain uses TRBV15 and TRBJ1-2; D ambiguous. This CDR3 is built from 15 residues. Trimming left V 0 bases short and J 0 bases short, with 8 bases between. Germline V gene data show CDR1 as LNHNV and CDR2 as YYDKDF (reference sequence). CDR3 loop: CATSRDLGANYGYTF. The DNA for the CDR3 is TGTGCCACCAGCAGAGATCTAGGAGCTAACTATGGCTACACCTTC.

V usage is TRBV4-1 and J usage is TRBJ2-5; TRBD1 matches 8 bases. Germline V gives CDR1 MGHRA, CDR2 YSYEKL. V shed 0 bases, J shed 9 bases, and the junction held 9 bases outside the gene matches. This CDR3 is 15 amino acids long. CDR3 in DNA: TGCGCCAGCAGCCAAGATTATCAGGGGGCTATGGCCCAGTACTTC. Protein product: CASSQDYQGAMAQYF.

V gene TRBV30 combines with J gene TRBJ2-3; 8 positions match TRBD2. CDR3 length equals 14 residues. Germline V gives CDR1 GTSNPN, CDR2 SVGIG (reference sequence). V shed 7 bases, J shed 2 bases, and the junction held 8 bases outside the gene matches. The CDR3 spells CASVAGMVTDTQYF. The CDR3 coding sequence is TGTGCCTCTGTAGCGGGAATGGTCACAGATACGCAGTATTTT.

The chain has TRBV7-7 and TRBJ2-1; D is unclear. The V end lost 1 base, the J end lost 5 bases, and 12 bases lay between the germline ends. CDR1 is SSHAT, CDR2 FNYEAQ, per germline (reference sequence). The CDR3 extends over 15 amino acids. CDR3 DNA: TGTGCCAGCAGCTTAGGTGGCTTATCCGACAATGAGCAGTTCTTC. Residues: CASSLGGLSDNEQFF.

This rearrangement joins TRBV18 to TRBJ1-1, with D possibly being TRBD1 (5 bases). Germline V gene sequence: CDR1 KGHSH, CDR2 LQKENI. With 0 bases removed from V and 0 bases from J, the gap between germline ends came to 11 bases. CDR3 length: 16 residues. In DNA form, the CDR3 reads TGTGCCAGCTCACCACCGTCAGGGTTGGTGAACACTGAAGCTTTCTTT. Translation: CASSPPSGLVNTEAFF. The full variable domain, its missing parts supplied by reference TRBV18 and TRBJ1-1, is NAGVMQNPRHLVRRRGQEARLRCSPMKGHSHVYWYRQLPEEGLKFMVYLQKENIIDESGMPKERFSAEFPKEGPSILRIQQVVRGDSAAYFCASSPPSGLVNTEAFFGQGTRLTVV.

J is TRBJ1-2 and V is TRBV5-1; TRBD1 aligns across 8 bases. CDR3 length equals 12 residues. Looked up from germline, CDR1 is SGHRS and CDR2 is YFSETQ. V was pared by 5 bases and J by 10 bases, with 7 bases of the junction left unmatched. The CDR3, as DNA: TGCGCCAGCAGATACGACAGGGGCGCCTACACCTTC. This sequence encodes CASRYDRGAYTF.

Here the CDR3 DNA reads TGTGCCAGCTCACCTAGTCATGGAGAGGGCTACACCTTC. This sequence encodes CASSPSHGEGYTF. The chain employs TRBV18 and TRBJ1-2; no reliable D call. Germline loops: CDR1 KGHSH, CDR2 LQKENI. V was pared by 3 bases and J by 8 bases, with 13 bases between. The CDR3 length is 13 residues.

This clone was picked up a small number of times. CDR3: CASSDLGGVQNTEAFF. CDR3 in DNA: TGTGCCAGCAGTGACCTAGGTGGAGTTCAGAACACTGAAGCTTTCTTT. V is TRBV25-1 and J is TRBJ1-1; the D is unclear. Trimming left V 3 bases short and J 1 base short, with 15 bases between. Germline CDR1 reads MGHDK; CDR2 reads SYGVNS. The CDR3 is 16 residues long.

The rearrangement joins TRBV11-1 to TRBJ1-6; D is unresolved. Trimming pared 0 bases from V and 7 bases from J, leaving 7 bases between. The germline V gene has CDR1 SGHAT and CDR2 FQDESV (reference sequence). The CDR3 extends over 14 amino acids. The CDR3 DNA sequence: TGTGCCAGCAGCTTAGCTTCAGGAAATTCACCCCTCCACTTT. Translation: CASSLASGNSPLHF.

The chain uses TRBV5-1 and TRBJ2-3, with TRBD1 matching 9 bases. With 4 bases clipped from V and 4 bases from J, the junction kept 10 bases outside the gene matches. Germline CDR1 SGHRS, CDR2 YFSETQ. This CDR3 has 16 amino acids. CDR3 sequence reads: CASSLTGTGMADTQYF. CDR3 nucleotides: TGCGCCAGCAGCCTCACCGGGACAGGGATGGCAGATACGCAGTATTTT.

The CDR3 spells CSVPGRVSYGYTF. CDR3 nucleotides: TGCAGCGTCCCGGGAAGAGTTTCCTATGGCTACACCTTC. V usage is TRBV29-1 and J usage is TRBJ1-2; D is uncertain. This CDR3 spans 13 amino acids. Germline V gene lookup returns CDR1 SQVTM and CDR2 ANQGSEA. Deletions cut 6 bases from V and 4 bases from J, with 15 bases between.

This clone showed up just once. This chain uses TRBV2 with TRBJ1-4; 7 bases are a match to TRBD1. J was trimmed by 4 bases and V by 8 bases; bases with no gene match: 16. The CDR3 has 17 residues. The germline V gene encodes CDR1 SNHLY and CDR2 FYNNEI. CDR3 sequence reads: CASLPDLVTGLNEKLFF. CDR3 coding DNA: TGTGCCAGCCTCCCCGACCTCGTGACAGGGCTTAATGAAAAACTGTTTTTT.

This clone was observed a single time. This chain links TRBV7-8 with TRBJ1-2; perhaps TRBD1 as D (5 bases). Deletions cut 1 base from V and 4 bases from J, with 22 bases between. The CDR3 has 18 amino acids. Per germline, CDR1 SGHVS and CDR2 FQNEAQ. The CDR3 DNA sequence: TGTGCCAGCAGCTTAGATGTAGGGCAGGGAATATTCAGCTATGGCTACACCTTC. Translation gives CASSLDVGQGIFSYGYTF.

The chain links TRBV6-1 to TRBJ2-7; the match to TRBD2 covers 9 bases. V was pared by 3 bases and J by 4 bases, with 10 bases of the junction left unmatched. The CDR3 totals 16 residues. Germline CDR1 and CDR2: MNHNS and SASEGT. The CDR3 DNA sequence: TGTGCCAGCAGTGACTTGACGGCGGGGGGGGAATACGAGCAGTACTTC. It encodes CASSDLTAGGEYEQYF.

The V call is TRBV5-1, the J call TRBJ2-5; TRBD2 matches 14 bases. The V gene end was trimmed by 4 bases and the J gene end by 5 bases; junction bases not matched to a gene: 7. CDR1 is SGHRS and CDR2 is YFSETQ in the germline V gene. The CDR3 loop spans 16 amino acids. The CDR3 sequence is CASSAGLAGDWETQYF. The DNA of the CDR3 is TGCGCCAGCAGCGCGGGACTAGCGGGGGATTGGGAGACCCAGTACTTC.

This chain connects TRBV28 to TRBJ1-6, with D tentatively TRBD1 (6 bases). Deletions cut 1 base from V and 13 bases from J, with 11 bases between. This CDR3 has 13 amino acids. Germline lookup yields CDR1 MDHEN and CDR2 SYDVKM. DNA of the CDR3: TGTGCCAGCAGTTTATTGCAGGGGTCCCCCCTCCACTTT. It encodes CASSLLQGSPLHF.

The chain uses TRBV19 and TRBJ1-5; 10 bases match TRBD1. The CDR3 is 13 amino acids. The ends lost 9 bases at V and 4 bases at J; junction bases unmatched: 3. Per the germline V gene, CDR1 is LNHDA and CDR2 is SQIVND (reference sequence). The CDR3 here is CASEGQGNQPQHF. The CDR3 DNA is TGTGCCAGCGAGGGACAGGGGAATCAGCCCCAGCATTTT.

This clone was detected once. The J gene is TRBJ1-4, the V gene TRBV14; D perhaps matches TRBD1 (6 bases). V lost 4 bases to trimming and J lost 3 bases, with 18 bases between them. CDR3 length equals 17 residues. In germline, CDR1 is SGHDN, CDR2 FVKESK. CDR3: CASSPHVGGAANEKLFF. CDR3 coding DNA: TGTGCCAGCAGCCCCCACGTTGGGGGGGCGGCTAATGAAAAACTGTTTTTT.

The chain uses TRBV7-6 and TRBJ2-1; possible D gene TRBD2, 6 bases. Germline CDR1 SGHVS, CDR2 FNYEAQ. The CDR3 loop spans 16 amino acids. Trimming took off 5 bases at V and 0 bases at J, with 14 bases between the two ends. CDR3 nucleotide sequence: TGTGCCAGCAGCCTGGGACTCGAAAGCTCCTACAATGAGCAGTTCTTC. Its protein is CASSLGLESSYNEQFF.

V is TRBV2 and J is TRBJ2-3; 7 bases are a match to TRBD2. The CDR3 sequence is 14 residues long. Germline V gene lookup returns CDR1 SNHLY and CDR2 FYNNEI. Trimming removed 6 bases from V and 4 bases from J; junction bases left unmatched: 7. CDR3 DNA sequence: TGTGCCAGCAGGGGCGTAGCGGGCGCAGATACGCAGTATTTT. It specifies CASRGVAGADTQYF.

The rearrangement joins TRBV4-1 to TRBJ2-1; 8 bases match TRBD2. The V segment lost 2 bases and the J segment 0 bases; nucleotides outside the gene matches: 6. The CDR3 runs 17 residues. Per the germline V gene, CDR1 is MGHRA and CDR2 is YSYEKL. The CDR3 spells CASSQKTSGSSYNEQFF. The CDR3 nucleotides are TGCGCCAGCAGCCAAAAAACCAGCGGGAGCTCCTACAATGAGCAGTTCTTC.

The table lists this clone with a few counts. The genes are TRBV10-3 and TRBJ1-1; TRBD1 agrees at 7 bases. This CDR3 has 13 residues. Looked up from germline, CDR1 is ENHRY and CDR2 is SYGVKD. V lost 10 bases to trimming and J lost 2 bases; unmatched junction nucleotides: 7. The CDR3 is CATRDRPNTEAFF. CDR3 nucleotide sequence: TGTGCCACCCGGGACAGACCCAACACTGAAGCTTTCTTT.

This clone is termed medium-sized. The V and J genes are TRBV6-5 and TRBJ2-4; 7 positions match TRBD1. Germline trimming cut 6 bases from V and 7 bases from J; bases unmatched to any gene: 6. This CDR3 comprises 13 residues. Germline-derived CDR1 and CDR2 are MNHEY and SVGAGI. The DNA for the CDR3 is TGTGCCAGCAGCAATGACAGGGTGAACATTCAGTACTTC. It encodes CASSNDRVNIQYF.

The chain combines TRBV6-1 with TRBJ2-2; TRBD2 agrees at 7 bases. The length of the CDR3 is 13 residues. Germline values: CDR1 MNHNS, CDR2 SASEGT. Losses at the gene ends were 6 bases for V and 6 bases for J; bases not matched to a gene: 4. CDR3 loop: CASRRGGAGELFF. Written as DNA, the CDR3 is TGTGCCAGCAGGCGGGGAGGGGCCGGGGAGCTGTTTTTT.

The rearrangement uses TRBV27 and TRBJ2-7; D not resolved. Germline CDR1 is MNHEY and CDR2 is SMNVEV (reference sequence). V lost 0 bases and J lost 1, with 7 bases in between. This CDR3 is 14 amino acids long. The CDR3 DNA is TGTGCCAGCAGTTTATCGTACTTATCCTACGAGCAGTACTTC. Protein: CASSLSYLSYEQYF.